Each of the 27 T cell receptor beta chains below was sequenced from the same sample in a study of CD8+CD57+ T cells in acquired aplastic anemia. Genomic DNA templated the TCR beta VDJ and CDR3 profiling. TCRdb recomputed calls from the reads with MiXCR, one row per CDR3 protein. The sample has 150,000 to 200,000 distinct CDR3 sequences; 64% are singletons. The specimen was sorted CD4+, CD8+, or CD8+CD57+ T cells (not recorded which) from PBMCs. The source is a human donor with severe aplastic anemia or a healthy control (not recorded which).

Only a few counts were recorded for this clonotype. The chain uses TRBV24-1 and TRBJ2-5; D remains ambiguous. V was trimmed by 3 bases and J by 3 bases, leaving 10 bases between them. This CDR3 is 14 amino acids long. Germline CDR1 reads KGHDR; CDR2 reads SFDVKD. CDR3 loop: CATSDPGPKETQYF. The DNA for the CDR3 is TGTGCCACCAGTGATCCCGGGCCGAAAGAGACCCAGTACTTC.

The V call is TRBV24-1, the J call TRBJ2-7, with 7 bases lining up with TRBD1. CDR1 is KGHDR and CDR2 is SFDVKD in the germline V gene. The CDR3 loop spans 14 amino acids. Trimming took 7 bases from V and 2 from J; bases not matched to a gene: 7. Here the CDR3 reads CATSPGTAAYEQYF. CDR3 nucleotides: TGTGCCACCAGCCCCGGGACAGCGGCCTACGAGCAGTACTTC.

The table lists this clonotype with many counts. The rearrangement uses TRBV30 and TRBJ2-5, with 8 bases aligning to TRBD1. Germline trimming cut 4 bases from V and 5 bases from J; bases unmatched to any gene: 3. CDR3 length equals 12 residues. The germline V gene encodes CDR1 GTSNPN and CDR2 SVGIG (reference sequence). The CDR3 nucleotides are TGTGCCTGGACAGGGGGCGGCGAGACCCAGTACTTC. Its protein is CAWTGGGETQYF.

Comment on this clonotype: Germline is not matched at one junction end, which may reflect a read error. This rearrangement joins TRBV14 to TRBJ2-3; the D is unclear. Germline assignment: CDR1 SGHDN and CDR2 FVKESK. This CDR3 is 15 amino acids long. CDR3 sequence reads: CASSQRTFTTDTHYF. The CDR3 DNA follows: TGTGCCAGCAGCCAAAGGACCTTTACCACAGATACGCACTATTTT.

This clonotype was counted only a few times. The chain links TRBV7-2 to TRBJ2-1; the match to TRBD1 covers 8 bases. Looked up from germline, CDR1 is SGHTA and CDR2 is FQGNSA. After removal of 1 base from V and 7 bases from J, the junction contained 6 bases not matched to a gene. The CDR3 totals 15 residues. The CDR3 bases are TGTGCCAGCAGCTTAGTGGGCCACAGGGGGAATGAGCAGTTCTTC. It yields the protein CASSLVGHRGNEQFF.

This clonotype was observed a single time. This chain connects TRBV20-1 to TRBJ2-7; the match to TRBD2 covers 10 bases. Germline V gene sequence: CDR1 DFQATT, CDR2 SNEGSKA (reference sequence). The CDR3 sequence is 15 residues long. The V and J ends lost 6 bases and 4 bases, in that order; junction bases with no gene match: 12. CDR3 nucleotides: TGCAGTGCGGAGTTCGGAGCGGGGGGGAATTACGAGCAGTACTTC. Translated, it gives CSAEFGAGGNYEQYF.

The chain carries TRBV19 and TRBJ2-3; D is uncertain. The germline gives CDR1 LNHDA, CDR2 SQIVND (reference sequence). Trimming stripped 6 bases from V and 5 bases from J, with 18 bases between. The CDR3 extends over 15 amino acids. CDR3: CASSPTPAVVDTQYF. CDR3 DNA sequence: TGTGCCAGTAGCCCGACACCAGCAGTGGTAGATACGCAGTATTTT.

The genes are TRBV9 and TRBJ2-2; the match to TRBD1 covers 7 bases. The CDR3 loop spans 16 amino acids. Losses at the gene ends were 4 bases for V and 4 bases for J; bases not matched to a gene: 10. Germline V lookup: CDR1 SGDLS, CDR2 YYNGEE. The CDR3 protein is CASSLTGQTATGELFF. The CDR3 bases are TGTGCCAGCAGCCTGACGGGACAGACAGCCACCGGGGAGCTGTTTTTT.

Only a few counts were recorded for this clonotype. The chain carries TRBV6-6 and TRBJ2-2; no firm D call. This CDR3 spans 13 amino acids. Looked up from germline, CDR1 is MNHNY and CDR2 is SVGAGI (reference sequence). The germline V and J ends were trimmed by 5 bases and 5 bases, with 9 bases remaining between them. CDR3 loop: CASSGQSTGELFF. The CDR3 coding sequence is TGTGCCAGCAGTGGCCAGTCGACCGGGGAGCTGTTTTTT.

The rearrangement uses TRBV5-1 and TRBJ2-1, with 11 nucleotides matching TRBD2. This CDR3 comprises 15 residues. Germline assignment: CDR1 SGHRS and CDR2 YFSETQ. V was clipped by 4 bases and J by 6 bases; unmatched bases: 6. DNA of the CDR3: TGCGCCAGCAGCACTCTAGCGGGAGGAGGCAATGAGCAGTTCTTC. It yields the protein CASSTLAGGGNEQFF.

The genes are TRBV9 and TRBJ2-1; D unresolved. Trimming shortened V by 3 bases and J by 5 bases, and 15 bases separated the two germline ends. CDR1 is SGDLS and CDR2 is YYNGEE in the germline V gene. This CDR3 region has 15 residues. CDR3 in amino acids: CASSDNFRLDNEQFF. CDR3 nucleotide sequence: TGTGCCAGCAGCGACAACTTTCGCCTCGACAATGAGCAGTTCTTC.

At least ten counts were recorded for this clonotype. The chain uses TRBV7-8 and TRBJ2-1, with a possible D match to TRBD2 (5 bases). The CDR3 has 13 amino acids. The ends were cut back, 5 bases at V and 7 bases at J, with 12 bases in the middle. Germline-derived CDR1 and CDR2 are SGHVS and FQNEAQ. CDR3 in amino acids: CASSPTGGNEQFF. For the CDR3, the DNA is TGTGCCAGCAGCCCCACTGGCGGGAATGAGCAGTTCTTC.

V and J are TRBV20-1 and TRBJ1-2; D is undetermined. The CDR3 extends over 14 amino acids. Germline lookup yields CDR1 DFQATT and CDR2 SNEGSKA (reference sequence). Trimming cost V 0 bases and J 5 bases, with 13 bases left between them. In DNA, the CDR3 is TGCAGTGCTAGAGAGGGCGGCGGCGCGTATGGCTACACCTTC. Its translation is CSAREGGGAYGYTF.

The genes are TRBV19 and TRBJ1-5, with 9 bases identical to TRBD1. The CDR3 loop spans 16 amino acids. Per germline, CDR1 LNHDA and CDR2 SQIVND (reference sequence). V shed 5 bases, J shed 7 bases, and the junction held 12 bases outside the gene matches. In DNA, the CDR3 is TGTGCCAGTAGTTATACCGGGACAGGGCGGGGACAGCCCCAGCATTTT. Its translation is CASSYTGTGRGQPQHF.

As to this clonotype: A junction end diverges from the germline sequence, so it may reflect a read error. The J gene is TRBJ2-5, the V gene TRBV28; 12 nucleotides match TRBD2. This CDR3 has 20 residues. Germline values: CDR1 MDHEN, CDR2 SYDVKM. The CDR3 loop reads CASSFPTRLAGVPSQETKYF. The CDR3 bases are TGTGCCAGCAGTTTCCCGACGAGACTAGCGGGGGTACCCTCTCAAGAGACCAAGTACTTC.

This rearrangement joins TRBV7-2 to TRBJ1-2; 9 nucleotides match TRBD1. Trimming cost V 8 bases and J 8 bases; bases outside gene matches: 6. The CDR3 is 12 residues long. In germline, CDR1 is SGHTA, CDR2 FQGNSA. The CDR3 DNA reads TGTGCCAGCGGACAGGGGACGAGAGGCTACACCTTC. As protein: CASGQGTRGYTF. The variable domain in full, completed from reference TRBV7-2 and TRBJ1-2, reads GAGVSQSPSNKVTEKGKDVELRCDPISGHTALYWYRQSLGQGLEFLIYFQGNSAPDKSGLPSDRFSAERTGGSVSTLTIQRTQQEDSAVYLCASGQGTRGYTFGSGTRLTVV.

The chain uses TRBV7-2 and TRBJ2-1; TRBD2 matches 12 bases. The CDR3 runs 15 residues. The V gene's germline CDR1 is SGHTA and CDR2 FQGNSA. V trimming: 4 bases; J trimming: 4 bases; junction bases outside the gene matches: 2. DNA for the CDR3: TGTGCCAGCAGCTGGACTAGCGGGGAGTACAATGAGCAGTTCTTC. Translating gives CASSWTSGEYNEQFF.

This chain uses TRBV20-1 with TRBJ2-1; D remains unclear. V shed 1 base and J shed 0 bases, with 7 bases lying between them. This CDR3 spans 14 amino acids. Germline V gene data show CDR1 as DFQATT and CDR2 as SNEGSKA (reference sequence). CDR3 in amino acids: CSARGYTSYNEQFF. CDR3 DNA: TGCAGTGCTAGAGGATATACCTCCTACAATGAGCAGTTCTTC.

The sample holds one count of this clonotype. The chain combines TRBV12-3 or TRBV12-4 with TRBJ2-3, with D unresolved. The closer fit of TRBJ2-1 to the DNA end suggests the J call may be wrong. The CDR3 runs to 12 residues. The CDR3 bases are TGTGCCAGCAGTTTTTCGGACGAGGAGCAGTTCTTC. Translation: CASSFSDEEQFF.

This clonotype occurred a few times. An end of the junction does not agree with germline; a read error may underlie this. This chain connects TRBV15 to TRBJ2-5, with no clear D. Germline loops: CDR1 LNHNV, CDR2 YYDKDF (reference sequence). CDR3 size: 12 residues. In DNA, the CDR3 is TGTGCCACCAGCAGAGCGGACGGCCCCACGAACTTC. It codes for CATSRADGPTNF.

The CDR3 is CAIRGQEGNTEAFF. In DNA, the CDR3 is TGTGCCATCAGGGGACAGGAGGGAAACACTGAAGCTTTCTTT. The chain joins TRBV10-3 to TRBJ1-1, with 8 bases matching TRBD1. This CDR3 has 14 amino acids. From germline, CDR1 is ENHRY and CDR2 SYGVKD. V shed 6 bases and J 2 bases; nucleotides not matched to a gene: 5.

The chain uses TRBV5-8 and TRBJ1-5; a weak D match, TRBD1 (6 bases). V lost 3 bases and J 4 bases, leaving 17 bases between the germline ends. CDR3 length: 16 residues. The germline gives CDR1 SGHTS, CDR2 YDEGEE. The CDR3 DNA reads TGTGCCAGCAGCTACGATTTGGGAGGGGGGAATCAGCCCCAGCATTTT. This translates into CASSYDLGGGNQPQHF.

The chain recombines TRBV13 with TRBJ1-4; D call uncertain. The CDR3 extends over 15 amino acids. V lost 5 bases and J lost 4, with 14 bases in between. The V gene's germline CDR1 is PRHDT and CDR2 FYEKMQ (reference sequence). The CDR3, as DNA: TGTGCCAGCAGCGGTCTAAATGGGGTTAATGAAAAACTGTTTTTT. It translates to CASSGLNGVNEKLFF. The full variable domain, in which reference TRBV13 and TRBJ1-4 provide the parts outside the CDR3, is AAGVIQSPRHLIKEKRETATLKCYPIPRHDTVYWYQQGPGQDPQFLISFYEKMQSDKGSIPDRFSAQQFSDYHSELNMSSLELGDSALYFCASSGLNGVNEKLFFGSGTQLSVL.

The CDR3 reads CASSAGQPGEKLFF. The CDR3 DNA reads TGTGCCAGCAGCGCGGGACAGCCGGGGGAAAAACTGTTTTTT. This rearrangement joins TRBV11-2 to TRBJ1-4; TRBD1 matches 7 bases. The germline gives CDR1 SGHAT, CDR2 FQNNGV. V was clipped by 5 bases and J by 8 bases; unmatched bases: 8. This CDR3 is 14 amino acids long.

The J gene is TRBJ1-3, the V gene TRBV7-9; possibly TRBD1 for D (5 bases). The germline V and J ends were trimmed by 5 bases and 5 bases, with 25 bases remaining between them. Per the germline V gene, CDR1 is SEHNR and CDR2 is FQNEAQ (reference sequence). The CDR3 is made up of 18 amino acids. CDR3 in DNA: TGTGCCAGCAGCCTAACGGGGGGGGAGTATAAGGCCCGAAACACCATATATTTT. This gives the protein CASSLTGGEYKARNTIYF.

This clonotype was seen ten or more times. This chain uses TRBV13 with TRBJ1-2, with D unclear. The CDR3 covers 14 residues. The ends were cut back, 3 bases at V and 4 bases at J, with 12 bases in the middle. Germline loops: CDR1 PRHDT, CDR2 FYEKMQ (reference sequence). The CDR3 sequence: CASSFWAVGYGYTF. DNA for the CDR3: TGTGCCAGCAGCTTTTGGGCGGTCGGCTATGGCTACACCTTC.

The V and J genes are TRBV28 and TRBJ2-7; D uncertain. Germline values: CDR1 MDHEN, CDR2 SYDVKM. Trimming removed 6 bases at V and 5 bases at J, with 17 bases between. This CDR3 contains 14 residues. CDR3 nucleotides: TGTGCCAGCAGCCCTATGGGTAGGGTAAACGAGCAGTACTTC. It specifies CASSPMGRVNEQYF.